This record looks at one T cell receptor beta chain sequence and its context. The conserved phenylalanine or tryptophan normally closing the CDR3 is absent here, so this likely arose from a read error. These data are taken from a study of tumor-infiltrating lymphocytes in primary liver carcinoma. In the study overall: The study enrolled male and female patients aged 30 to 69 years. Lesions, classed as T1-T3 N0M0, spanned 4.2 to 10 cm across.

Constant-region priming of around 500 ng total RNA yielded TCR beta cDNA. Libraries of TCR beta came from three nested multiplex PCR rounds with slightly modified ARM-PCR. The first two PCR rounds, nine to ten cycles each, used TRBV1-TRBV30 forward primers and a C-beta reverse primer. TCRdb called the multiplex PCR reads again in MiXCR, with one record for every CDR3 protein. This sample yields 90,000 to 110,000 distinct CDR3 sequences, of which around 80% are seen a single time; around 21% belongs to the top ten. With 3 bases clipped from V and 6 bases from J, the junction kept 13 bases outside the gene matches. The CDR3 runs 17 residues. DNA and RNA were both co-extracted from 20-30 mg of bulk tissue that had not been sorted. Patients showed chronic HBV infection and an absence of prior treatment. For each tumor, five separate regions were sampled.

The receptor was derived from a man aged 35 to 55 with primary liver carcinoma and hepatitis B virus infection. The material sequenced was liver tumor tissue from sampling region 3. The sample's subset: tumor region T3, left-lateral pole. The V call is TRBV12-3 or TRBV12-4, the J call TRBJ2-4; 8 nucleotides line up with TRBD1. The CDR3 region is CASSFFGPGQDTNIQYL. DNA of the CDR3: TGTGCCAGCAGTTTTTTTGGGCCGGGACAGGATACAAACATTCAGTACCTC.